This T cell receptor (beta chain) was sequenced during a study of cytomegalovirus exposure and HLA in healthy donors. Whole-study results and caveats: Later analysis showed most CMV-associated TCR beta chains appearing HLA-restricted.

With 4 bases removed from V and 5 bases from J, the gap between germline ends came to 16 bases. Germline loops: CDR1 SGHNT, CDR2 YENEEA. The CDR3 is 15 amino acids. With regard to this clone: Its specificity is unknown.

This PCR relied on a set of 60 Vbeta primers and 13 Jbeta primers. Clones were read by immunoSEQ multiplex PCR, and TCRdb kept only the in-frame ones, dropping some. The repertoire has over 150,000 clones, about 72% of them found once; the top ten carry about 1.3%. Sequenced material: PBMCs. The genes are TRBV11-3 and TRBJ2-3, with D perhaps TRBD2 (5 bases). The sequence was obtained from a man between 60 and 75 years old in good health and CMV-seronegative. CDR3 sequence (DNA): TGTGCCAGCAGCTACCAATCGAGAGAGGGAGATACGCAGTATTTT. It specifies CASSYQSREGDTQYF.